The TCR beta chain under discussion was sequenced for a study of cytomegalovirus exposure and HLA in healthy donors. Study-wide results and caveats: Judged likely to be a sequencing artifact was a cluster of highly shared sequence variants.

Healthy bone marrow donors formed the donor group. Concerning this clone itself: What it recognizes is unknown.

The CDR3 is 15 residues long. V was clipped by 3 bases and J by 5 bases; unmatched bases: 6. In germline, CDR1 is MDHEN, CDR2 SYDVKM. Primers: 60 Vbeta forward and 13 Jbeta reverse. Generated by immunoSEQ multiplex PCR, the TCRdb table keeps only in-frame clones and is missing some. This table holds approximately 120,000 clones, about four fifths found once. The receptor comes from a woman aged 25 to 39 in good health and CMV-seronegative. The J gene is TRBJ2-2, the V gene TRBV28, with 7 bases lining up with TRBD2. Sample: PBMCs. CDR3 residues: CASSFRAGATGELFF. The CDR3 nucleotides are TGTGCCAGCAGTTTTAGGGCGGGAGCGACCGGGGAGCTGTTTTTT.